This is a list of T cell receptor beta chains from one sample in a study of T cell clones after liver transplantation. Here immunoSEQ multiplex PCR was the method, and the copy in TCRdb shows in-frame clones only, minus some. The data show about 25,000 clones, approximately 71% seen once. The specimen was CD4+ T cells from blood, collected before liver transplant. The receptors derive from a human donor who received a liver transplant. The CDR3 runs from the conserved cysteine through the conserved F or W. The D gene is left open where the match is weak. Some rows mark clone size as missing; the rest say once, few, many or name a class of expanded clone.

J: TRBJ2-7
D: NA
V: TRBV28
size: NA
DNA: TGTGCCAGCAGTTTCGGGCAGGACTACGAGCAGTACTTC
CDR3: CASSFGQDYEQYF

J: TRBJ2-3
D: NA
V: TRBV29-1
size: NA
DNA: TGCAGCGTTGGGTGGGATTCTAGCACAGATACGCAGTATTTT
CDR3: CSVGWDSSTDTQYF

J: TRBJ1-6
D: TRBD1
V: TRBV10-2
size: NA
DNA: TGCGCCAGCAGAGAAACAGGGGGTGCTGATAATTCACCCCTCCACTTT
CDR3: CASRETGGADNSPLHF

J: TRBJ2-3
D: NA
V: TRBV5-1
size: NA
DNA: TGCGCCAGCAGCAGAGGGGCAGAGTGGACAGATACGCAGTATTTT
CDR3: CASSRGAEWTDTQYF

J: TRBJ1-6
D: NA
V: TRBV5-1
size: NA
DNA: TGCGCCAGCAGCTCCACGTTGGGTCTATCCTATAATTCACCCCTCCACTTT
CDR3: CASSSTLGLSYNSPLHF

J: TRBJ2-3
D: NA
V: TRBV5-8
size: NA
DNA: TGTGCCAGCACCAGAGTGGGATCCGGTAGAGATACGCAGTATTTT
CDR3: CASTRVGSGRDTQYF

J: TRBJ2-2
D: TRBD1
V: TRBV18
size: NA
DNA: TGTGCCAGCTCACCATTACCAGGGGGCTATTATGACACCGGGGAGCTGTTTTTT
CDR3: CASSPLPGGYYDTGELFF

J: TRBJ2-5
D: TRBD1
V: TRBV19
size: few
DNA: TGTGCCAGTAGCCCCCTTGGGACAGGAGGCCAAGAGACCCAGTACTTC
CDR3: CASSPLGTGGQETQYF

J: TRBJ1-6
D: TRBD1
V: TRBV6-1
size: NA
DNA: TGTGCCAGCAGTGGCGGGACAGATAATTCACCCCTCCACTTT
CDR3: CASSGGTDNSPLHF

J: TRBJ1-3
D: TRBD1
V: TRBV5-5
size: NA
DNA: TGTGCCAGCAGCACACTTCCCGGGACAGGGTTGAATCTAAGGGCGAACACCATATATTTT
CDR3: CASSTLPGTGLNLRANTIYF

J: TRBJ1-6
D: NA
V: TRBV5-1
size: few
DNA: TGCGCCAGCAGCTTTATCGTGGATTCACCCCTCCACTTT
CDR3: CASSFIVDSPLHF

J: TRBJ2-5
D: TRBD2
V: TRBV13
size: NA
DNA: TGTGCCAGCACACTAGCGGGGCGAGGCGGAGGGGAGACCCAGTACTTC
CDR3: CASTLAGRGGGETQYF

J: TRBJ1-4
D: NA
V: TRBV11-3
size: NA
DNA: TGTGCCAGCAGTCTCAGGCAAGCTAATGAAAAACTGTTTTTT
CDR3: CASSLRQANEKLFF

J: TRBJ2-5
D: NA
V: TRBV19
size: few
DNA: TGTGCCAGTAGTAACCTGAGGTTAGAGACCCAGTACTTC
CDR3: CASSNLRLETQYF

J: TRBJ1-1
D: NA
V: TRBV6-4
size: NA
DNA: TGTGCCAGCAGTGTTGAGGGAAGAGCTTTCTTT
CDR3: CASSVEGRAFF

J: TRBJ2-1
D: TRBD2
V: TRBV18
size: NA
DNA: TGTGCCAGCTCACCAGGGACTAGCGGTCTCTATGAGCAGTTCTTC
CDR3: CASSPGTSGLYEQFF

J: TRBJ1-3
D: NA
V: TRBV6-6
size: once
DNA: TGTGCCAGCAGCCCTAGCGGAAACACCATATATTTT
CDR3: CASSPSGNTIYF

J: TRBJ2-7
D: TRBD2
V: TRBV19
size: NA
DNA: TGTGCCAGTATCGGGGGGACCTCCTACGAGCAGTACTTC
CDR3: CASIGGTSYEQYF

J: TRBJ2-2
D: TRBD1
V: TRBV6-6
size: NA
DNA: TGTGCCACCTATTCAGGGGGACACACCGGGGAGCTGTTTTTT
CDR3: CATYSGGHTGELFF

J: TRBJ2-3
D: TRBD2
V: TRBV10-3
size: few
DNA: TGTGCCATCAAAACAGGACTAGCTCGTGGCACAGATACGCAGTATTTT
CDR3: CAIKTGLARGTDTQYF

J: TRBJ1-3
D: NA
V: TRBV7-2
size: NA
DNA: TGTGCCAGCAGCTCGACGTCTGGAAACACCATATATTTT
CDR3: CASSSTSGNTIYF

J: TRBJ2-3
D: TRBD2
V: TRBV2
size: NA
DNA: TGTGCCAGCAGTGGGACTAGCGGGTCTAGCACAGATACGCAGTATTTT
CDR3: CASSGTSGSSTDTQYF

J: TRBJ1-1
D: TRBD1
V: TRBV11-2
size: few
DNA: TGTGCCAGCAGCTTAACAGGGGGGAACACTGAAGCTTTCTTT
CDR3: CASSLTGGNTEAFF

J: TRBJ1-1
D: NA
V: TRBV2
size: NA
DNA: TGTGCCAGCAACTGGAAAAGGGCCACTGAAGCTTTCTTT
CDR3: CASNWKRATEAFF

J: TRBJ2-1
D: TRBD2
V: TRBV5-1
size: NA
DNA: TGCGCCAGCAGCGCAGATCTAGCGGGAGCCAATGAGCAGTTCTTC
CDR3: CASSADLAGANEQFF

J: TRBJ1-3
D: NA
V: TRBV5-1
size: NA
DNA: TGCGCCAGCAGCGGAGACAGTGTGAGCTCTGGAAACACCATATATTTT
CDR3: CASSGDSVSSGNTIYF

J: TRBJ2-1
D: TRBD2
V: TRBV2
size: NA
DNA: TGTGCCAGCAGCACTAGCGGGGTCTCCTACAATGAGCAGTTCTTC
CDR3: CASSTSGVSYNEQFF

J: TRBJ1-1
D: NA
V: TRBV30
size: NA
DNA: TGTGCCTGGAACCCCCAACAGGGAGGGAACACTGAAGCTTTCTTT
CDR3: CAWNPQQGGNTEAFF

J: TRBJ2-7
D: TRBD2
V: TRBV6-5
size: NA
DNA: TGTGCCAGCAGTTCCGGGACCCCGGGAGGATACGAGCAGTACTTC
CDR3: CASSSGTPGGYEQYF

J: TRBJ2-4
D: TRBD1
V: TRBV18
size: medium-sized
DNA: TGTGCCAGCTCAACGGGACAGGGGGCCACTCTAGCCAAAAACATTCAGTACTTC
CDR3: CASSTGQGATLAKNIQYF

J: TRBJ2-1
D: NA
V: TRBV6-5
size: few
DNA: TGTGCCAGCAGTAAAGGGGTCGGTGAGCAGTTCTTC
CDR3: CASSKGVGEQFF

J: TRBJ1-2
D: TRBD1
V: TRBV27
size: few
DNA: TGTGCCAGCAGTTCACAGGGGATGAAGGGCTACACCTTC
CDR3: CASSSQGMKGYTF

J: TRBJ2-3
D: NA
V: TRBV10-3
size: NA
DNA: TGTGCCATCAGTGTGGGCAGCAGCACAGATACGCAGTATTTT
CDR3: CAISVGSSTDTQYF

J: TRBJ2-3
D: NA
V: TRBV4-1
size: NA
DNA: TGCGCCAGCAGCCAAGATCTTCGGACAGATACGCAGTATTTT
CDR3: CASSQDLRTDTQYF

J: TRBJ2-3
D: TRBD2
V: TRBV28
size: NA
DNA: TGTGCCAGCAGCTTTAGCGGGGGGTATGAAAGGAATACGCAGTATTTT
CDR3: CASSFSGGYERNTQYF

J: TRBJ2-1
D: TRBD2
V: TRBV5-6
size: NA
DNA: TGTGCCAGCAGCCCGGAACTAGCGGGACCCTACAATGAGCAGTTCTTC
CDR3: CASSPELAGPYNEQFF

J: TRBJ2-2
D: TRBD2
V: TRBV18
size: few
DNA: TGTGCCAGCTCATCGACTAGCGGGAGGACCGGGGAGCTGTTTTTT
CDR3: CASSSTSGRTGELFF

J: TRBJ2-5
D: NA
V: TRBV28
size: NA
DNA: TGTGCCAGCAGTCGGGGGCAGGGGCGTGAGACCCAGTACTTC
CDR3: CASSRGQGRETQYF

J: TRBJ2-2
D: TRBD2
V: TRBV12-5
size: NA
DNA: TGTGCTAGTGTGGTAGCGGGACCGAACACCGGGGAGCTGTTTTTT
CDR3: CASVVAGPNTGELFF

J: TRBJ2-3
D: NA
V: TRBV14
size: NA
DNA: TGTGCCAGCAGCCGGGGCGGGGGCAGGAGCACAGATACGCAGTATTTT
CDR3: CASSRGGGRSTDTQYF

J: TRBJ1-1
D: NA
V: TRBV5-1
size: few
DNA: TGCGCCAGCAGCTTGTCACCTACAGGGTCTTATGAAGCTTTCTTT
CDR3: CASSLSPTGSYEAFF

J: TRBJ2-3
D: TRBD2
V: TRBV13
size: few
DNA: TGTGCCAGCAGAGCCTCCGGGACTAGCAGGCTCGCAGATACGCAGTATTTT
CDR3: CASRASGTSRLADTQYF